Shown below are 18 T cell receptor beta chains from a single sample sequenced in a study of cytomegalovirus exposure and HLA in healthy donors. The primer mix had 60 Vbeta and 13 Jbeta primers. Assay used: immunoSEQ multiplex PCR; TCRdb lists only in-frame clones, some missing. This sample has some 110,000 clones; 60% to 80% occur once, and the top ten carry roughly 3%. Input material: PBMCs. These TCRs come from a female donor in good health and CMV-seronegative.

The V gene is TRBV5-4, the J gene TRBJ2-1; TRBD2 matches at 8 bases. V was clipped by 2 bases and J by 5 bases; unmatched bases: 6. The CDR3 sequence is 15 residues long. The germline V gene encodes CDR1 SGHNT and CDR2 YYREEE (reference sequence). The CDR3 protein is CASSLSGGDHNEQFF. The CDR3, as DNA: TGTGCCAGCAGCTTATCGGGAGGGGACCACAATGAGCAGTTCTTC.

The chain combines TRBV11-3 with TRBJ2-3, with 12 nucleotides matching TRBD2. The germline V gene encodes CDR1 SGHNT and CDR2 YENEEA. V lost 5 bases, J lost 2 bases, and 8 bases stayed unmatched. The CDR3 is made up of 17 amino acids. The CDR3 here is CASSQLLAGGPTDTQYF. As DNA, the CDR3 is TGTGCCAGCAGCCAGTTACTAGCGGGAGGCCCCACAGATACGCAGTATTTT.

The chain joins TRBV11-1 to TRBJ1-1; TRBD1 agrees at 7 bases. CDR1 is SGHAT and CDR2 is FQDESV in the germline V gene (reference sequence). Losses at the gene ends were 2 bases for V and 1 base for J; bases not matched to a gene: 7. This CDR3 comprises 16 residues. CDR3 DNA: TGTGCCAGCAGCTTATTCGGAGGGGGCAAGAACACTGAAGCTTTCTTT. This translates into CASSLFGGGKNTEAFF.

The chain uses TRBV27 and TRBJ1-1; weak D call: TRBD1 (5 bases). The CDR3 loop spans 16 amino acids. V gave up 5 bases and J gave up 10 bases, with 26 bases separating them. Germline assignment: CDR1 MNHEY and CDR2 SMNVEV (reference sequence). The DNA of the CDR3 is TGTGCCAGCAGTCTCTCCGGGAGACAACCGAGTAGGGGAGCTTTCTTT. As protein: CASSLSGRQPSRGAFF.

The chain recombines TRBV19 with TRBJ2-7, with D hard to call. Germline V gene lookup returns CDR1 LNHDA and CDR2 SQIVND (reference sequence). Trimming took off 0 bases at V and 7 bases at J, with 10 bases between the two ends. The CDR3 is 13 amino acids. The CDR3 nucleotides are TGTGCCAGTAGTATAGATGGAGTGAGGGAGCAGTACTTC. Translating gives CASSIDGVREQYF.

CDR3 protein: CASSQLALSYEQYF. Written as DNA, the CDR3 is TGTGCCAGCAGTCAACTAGCGCTGTCCTACGAGCAGTACTTC. This rearrangement joins TRBV27 to TRBJ2-7; 7 bases fit TRBD2. Germline lookup yields CDR1 MNHEY and CDR2 SMNVEV (reference sequence). CDR3 size: 14 residues. Trimming removed 5 bases from V and 1 base from J; junction bases left unmatched: 5.

Only a few counts were recorded for this clone. The V call is TRBV28, the J call TRBJ1-2, with no clear D. The CDR3 is made up of 10 amino acids. Germline V lookup: CDR1 MDHEN, CDR2 SYDVKM. The CDR3 spells CATADYGYTF. CDR3 coding DNA: TGTGCTACAGCCGACTATGGCTACACCTTC.

The chain joins TRBV7-3 to TRBJ2-1, with TRBD2 identical over 8 bases. Germline CDR1 is SGHTA and CDR2 is FQGTGA. J was trimmed by 4 bases and V by 6 bases; bases with no gene match: 11. This CDR3 spans 16 amino acids. CDR3 DNA sequence: TGTGCCAGCAGTCGTACCGGGACTAGGAGGTACAATGAGCAGTTCTTC. Residues: CASSRTGTRRYNEQFF.

This sequence joins TRBV5-1 and TRBJ1-3; D gene unclear. CDR3 length: 16 amino acids. The germline gives CDR1 SGHRS, CDR2 YFSETQ. V was pared by 0 bases and J by 0 bases, with 10 bases between. CDR3 bases: TGCGCCAGCAGCTTGGTCAACTTACGCTCTGGAAACACCATATATTTT. This codes for CASSLVNLRSGNTIYF.

This clone was detected only once. The chain uses TRBV15 and TRBJ2-1; 7 bases line up with TRBD2. In germline, CDR1 is LNHNV, CDR2 YYDKDF (reference sequence). V trimming: 5 bases; J trimming: 5 bases; junction bases outside the gene matches: 3. The CDR3 runs 13 residues. DNA of the CDR3: TGTGCCACCAGCCGAGCGGGGAACAATGAGCAGTTCTTC. Translating it yields CATSRAGNNEQFF. The full variable domain, in which reference TRBV15 and TRBJ2-1 provide the parts outside the CDR3, is DAMVIQNPRYQVTQFGKPVTLSCSQTLNHNVMYWYQQKSSQAPKLLFHYYDKDFNNEADTPDNFQSRRPNTSFCFLDIRSPGLGDTAMYLCATSRAGNNEQFFGPGTRLTVL.

The V gene is TRBV4-2, the J gene TRBJ2-1, with a tentative D call TRBD2 (6 bases). Germline CDR1 and CDR2: LGHNA and YNFKEQ. The CDR3 sequence is 18 residues long. V was trimmed by 4 bases and J by 1 base, leaving 20 bases between them. CDR3 residues: CASSPGVGTTPSYNEQFF. The CDR3 region has the DNA TGTGCCAGCAGCCCGGGAGTAGGGACCACACCTTCCTACAATGAGCAGTTCTTC.

The V call is TRBV7-3, the J call TRBJ2-2; 8 bases agree with TRBD2. There are 16 residues in the CDR3. Germline assignment: CDR1 SGHTA and CDR2 FQGTGA. V was clipped by 5 bases and J by 5 bases; unmatched bases: 10. CDR3 nucleotide sequence: TGTGCCAGCAGCACCTCGGGGGGGGCGAGGACCGGGGAGCTGTTTTTT. This gives the protein CASSTSGGARTGELFF.

The chain has TRBV5-4 and TRBJ2-1; D possibly corresponds to TRBD2 (5 bases). The germline gives CDR1 SGHNT, CDR2 YYREEE (reference sequence). Trimming removed 4 bases from V and 3 bases from J, with 14 bases in between. The CDR3 has 15 residues. The CDR3 region has the DNA TGTGCCAGCAGCCGTCTGGGAGAACGCTACAATGAGCAGTTCTTC. Translated, it gives CASSRLGERYNEQFF.

V and J are TRBV6-8 and TRBJ1-3; 10 nucleotides align to TRBD1. The V segment lost 6 bases and the J segment 1 base; nucleotides outside the gene matches: 9. Germline lookup yields CDR1 MNHGY and CDR2 SAAAGT. The length of the CDR3 is 17 residues. The CDR3: CASRPGTGDFSGNTIYF. CDR3 in DNA: TGTGCCAGCAGACCCGGGACAGGGGATTTTTCTGGAAACACCATATATTTT.

The chain carries TRBV6-1 and TRBJ1-5; D unclear. Trimming left V 7 bases short and J 4 bases short, with 17 bases between. Germline CDR1 is MNHNS and CDR2 is SASEGT. The CDR3 runs to 15 residues. CDR3 protein: CASTELGLQNQPQHF. CDR3 nucleotides: TGTGCCAGCACCGAGCTAGGACTCCAGAATCAGCCCCAGCATTTT.

The V gene is TRBV30, the J gene TRBJ1-5, with unresolved D. Germline CDR1 and CDR2: GTSNPN and SVGIG (reference sequence). The germline V and J ends were trimmed by 6 bases and 2 bases, with 11 bases remaining between them. This CDR3 spans 13 amino acids. The CDR3 here is CACSTGGNQPQHF. The CDR3 DNA sequence: TGTGCCTGCTCGACCGGGGGCAATCAGCCCCAGCATTTT.

This chain joins TRBV9 and TRBJ1-4; 7 nucleotides line up with TRBD1. The CDR3 has 17 residues. Looked up from germline, CDR1 is SGDLS and CDR2 is YYNGEE. Trimming at V came to 2 bases and at J to 0 bases, leaving 7 bases not matched to a gene. CDR3 residues: CASSVRQGTATNEKLFF. CDR3 sequence (DNA): TGTGCCAGCAGCGTTAGACAGGGAACTGCAACTAATGAAAAACTGTTTTTT.

The V and J genes are TRBV27 and TRBJ1-2; D gene ambiguous. Germline V gives CDR1 MNHEY, CDR2 SMNVEV (reference sequence). Between the trimmed V and J ends, which lost 5 bases and 4 bases, there was a span of 26 bases. This CDR3 contains 18 residues. The CDR3 DNA is TGTGCCAGCAGTCACTCCCCCCTCGGAGTTCTCGGCGCCTATGGCTACACCTTC. It encodes CASSHSPLGVLGAYGYTF.